The clone carrying this TCR beta chain appeared many times. Its target is not known. The sample belongs to a study of CD8+CD57+ T cells in acquired aplastic anemia. On the study more broadly: The average for DNA from sorted CD4+ and CD8+ cells was roughly 3 ug. Study results and limitations: Patients and controls shared under 35 CD8+ CDR3 sequences, which appeared highly expressed in patients and within their immunodominant clones.

Whoever was chosen for sequencing had shown CD8+CD57+ cell expansion by flow cytometry. CDR1 and CDR2 from the germline V gene are SGDLS and YYNGEE. The J segment lost 5 bases and the V segment lost 3 bases, leaving 9 bases of the junction unmatched. The CDR3 is made up of 15 amino acids. The use of genomic DNA as template underpinned the TCR beta VDJ and CDR3 profiling. A single record per CDR3 protein comes from TCRdb applying MiXCR to the reads. Found here are fewer than 250,000 distinct CDR3 sequences, about 44% of them singletons; the top ten hold under 9%. The TCR was taken from a human donor with aplastic anemia. This chain links TRBV9 with TRBJ2-5, with 8 bases aligning to TRBD2. Sample: sorted CD4+, CD8+, or CD8+CD57+ T cells (not recorded which) from PBMCs. The CDR3 here is CASSAAGLADETQYF. As DNA, the CDR3 is TGTGCCAGCAGCGCAGCAGGACTAGCCGACGAGACCCAGTACTTC.